This is a list of T cell receptor beta chains from one sample in a study of blood T cells in healthy people across ages. TCRdb analysed the 5' RACE reads with MiXCR anew, one entry per CDR3 protein. The data show over 600,000 distinct CDR3 sequences, with roughly 50% seen just once and 20% to 30% held by the top ten. The source material was blood. The receptors come from a man aged 40-50 years in good health. CDR3s include the opening cysteine and the closing phenylalanine or tryptophan. D genes are given only for firm matches. Clone size appears in some rows only: once, few, many, or a class for an expanded clone.

V gene,clone size,D gene,J gene,CDR3 protein,CDR3 DNA
TRBV28,.,.,TRBJ2-2,CASSLQSRKVLFF,TGTGCCAGCAGTCTCCAATCCAGAAAGGTGCTGTTTTTT
TRBV28,.,.,TRBJ2-3,CASSRGTSSTDTQYF,TGTGCCAGCAGCCGCGGGACGTCTAGCACAGATACGCAGTATTTT
TRBV7-3,.,TRBD1,TRBJ2-5,CASSLTGGAETQYF,TGTGCCAGCAGCTTAACAGGGGGCGCCGAGACCCAGTACTTC
TRBV7-9,.,TRBD1,TRBJ2-5,CASSEWARTGILRETQYF,TGTGCCAGCAGCGAGTGGGCCCGGACAGGGATCCTCCGAGAGACCCAGTACTTC
TRBV5-1,few,.,TRBJ2-4,CASSLGWSGENIQYF,TGCGCCAGCAGCTTGGGCTGGTCCGGTGAAAACATTCAGTACTTC
TRBV9,.,TRBD2,TRBJ2-1,CASSVGTSISNEQFF,TGTGCCAGCAGCGTCGGGACTAGTATATCCAATGAGCAGTTCTTC
TRBV28,.,.,TRBJ1-1,CASSSLGDTEAFF,TGTGCCAGCAGTTCCCTGGGGGACACTGAAGCTTTCTTT
TRBV7-9,many,TRBD1,TRBJ2-7,CASSEVGTGGYEQYF,TGTGCCAGCAGTGAAGTCGGGACAGGGGGCTACGAGCAGTACTTC
TRBV15,.,TRBD2,TRBJ2-5,CATSRDAGEETQYF,TGTGCCACCAGCAGAGATGCGGGGGAAGAGACCCAGTACTTC
TRBV11-3,.,.,TRBJ2-1,CASSKKGGGGEQFF,TGTGCCAGCAGCAAAAAAGGGGGAGGTGGTGAGCAGTTCTTC
TRBV11-2,.,.,TRBJ2-5,CASSDQGNQETQYF,TGTGCCAGCAGCGACCAGGGCAACCAAGAGACCCAGTACTTC
TRBV28,.,TRBD2,TRBJ2-7,CASRISGRYEQYF,TGTGCCAGCAGAATTAGCGGGAGATACGAGCAGTACTTC
TRBV14,once,.,TRBJ1-1,CASSQLSTLGGMNTEAFF,TGTGCCAGCAGCCAACTCTCGACGCTCGGAGGTATGAACACTGAAGCTTTCTTT
TRBV29-1,few,.,TRBJ2-7,CSVELEDRSYEQYF,TGCAGCGTTGAATTGGAAGACAGGAGCTACGAGCAGTACTTC
TRBV20-1,.,.,TRBJ2-3,CSERRIDTQYF,TGCAGTGAAAGGCGGATAGATACGCAGTATTTT
TRBV20-1,.,.,TRBJ2-3,CSATPIADFTDTQYF,TGCAGTGCCACACCAATAGCGGACTTCACAGATACGCAGTATTTT
TRBV9,.,TRBD1,TRBJ2-1,CASSVVDRAYNEQFF,TGTGCCAGCAGCGTGGTGGACAGGGCTTACAATGAGCAGTTCTTC
TRBV11-3,.,.,TRBJ2-5,CASLGPGETQYF,TGTGCCAGCCTGGGTCCGGGGGAGACCCAGTACTTC
TRBV7-8,few,.,TRBJ2-1,CASSLSGRSYNEQFF,TGTGCCAGCAGCTTGTCTGGTCGGAGCTACAATGAGCAGTTCTTC
TRBV7-3,.,TRBD1,TRBJ1-2,CASSFRDRVVGYTF,TGTGCCAGCAGCTTTCGGGACAGGGTTGTTGGCTACACCTTC
TRBV6-2/TRBV6-3,.,TRBD1,TRBJ2-7,CASTRGQGIFYEQYF,TGTGCCAGCACCAGGGGACAGGGTATCTTCTACGAGCAGTACTTC
TRBV3-1,.,.,TRBJ2-3,CASSQEEGQYF,TGTGCCAGCAGCCAAGAGGAAGGGCAGTATTTT
TRBV4-2,.,TRBD2,TRBJ2-7,CASSQGTSTDEQYF,TGTGCCAGCAGCCAAGGGACTAGCACGGACGAGCAGTACTTC
TRBV11-2,.,.,TRBJ2-7,CASSLRQGTSEQYF,TGTGCCAGCAGCTTACGGCAGGGAACATCCGAGCAGTACTTC
TRBV10-3,.,.,TRBJ1-4,CAISESDEPAEKLFF,TGTGCCATCAGTGAGTCGGATGAGCCGGCTGAAAAACTGTTTTTT
TRBV4-2,once,TRBD1,TRBJ1-1,CASSQGDSWNTEAFF,TGTGCCAGCAGCCAAGGGGACAGCTGGAACACTGAAGCTTTCTTT
TRBV6-5,.,.,TRBJ1-6,CASSYGVFADNSPLHF,TGTGCCAGCAGTTACGGAGTGTTTGCGGATAATTCACCCCTCCACTTT
TRBV10-3,.,TRBD1,TRBJ2-5,CAISESTGAMGETQYF,TGTGCCATCAGTGAGTCGACAGGGGCTATGGGAGAGACCCAGTACTTC
TRBV7-2,.,TRBD1,TRBJ1-2,CASSSDRAGRYGYTF,TGTGCCAGCAGCTCGGACAGGGCGGGACGCTATGGCTACACCTTC